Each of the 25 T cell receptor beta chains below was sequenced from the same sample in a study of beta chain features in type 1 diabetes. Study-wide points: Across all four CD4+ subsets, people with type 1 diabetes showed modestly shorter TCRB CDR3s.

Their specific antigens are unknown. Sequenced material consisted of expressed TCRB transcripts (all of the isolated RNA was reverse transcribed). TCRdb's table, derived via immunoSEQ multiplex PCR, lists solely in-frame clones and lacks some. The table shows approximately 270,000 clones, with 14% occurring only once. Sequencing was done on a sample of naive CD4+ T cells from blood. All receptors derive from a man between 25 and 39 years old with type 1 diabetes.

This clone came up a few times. Here the CDR3 reads CASSSWTINEQFF. For the CDR3, the DNA is TGTGCCAGCAGTTCATGGACTATCAATGAGCAGTTCTTC. V is TRBV27 and J is TRBJ2-1; D is possibly TRBD2 (6 bases). Germline CDR1 MNHEY, CDR2 SMNVEV (reference sequence). V was shortened by 4 bases and J by 6 bases, with 10 bases between the two germline ends. The CDR3 spans 13 residues.

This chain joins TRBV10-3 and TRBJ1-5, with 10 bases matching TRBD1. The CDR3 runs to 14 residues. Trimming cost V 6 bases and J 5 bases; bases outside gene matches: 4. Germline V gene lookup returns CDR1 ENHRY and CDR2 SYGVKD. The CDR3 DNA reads TGTGCCATCAGCCACGGGACAGGGGATCAGCCCCAGCATTTT. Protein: CAISHGTGDQPQHF.

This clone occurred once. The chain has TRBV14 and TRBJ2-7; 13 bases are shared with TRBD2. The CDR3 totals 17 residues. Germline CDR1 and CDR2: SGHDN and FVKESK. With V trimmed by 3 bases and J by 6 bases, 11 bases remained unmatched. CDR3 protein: CASSQWGTSGVLSEQYF. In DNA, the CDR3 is TGTGCCAGCAGCCAGTGGGGGACTAGCGGGGTTCTAAGCGAGCAGTACTTC.

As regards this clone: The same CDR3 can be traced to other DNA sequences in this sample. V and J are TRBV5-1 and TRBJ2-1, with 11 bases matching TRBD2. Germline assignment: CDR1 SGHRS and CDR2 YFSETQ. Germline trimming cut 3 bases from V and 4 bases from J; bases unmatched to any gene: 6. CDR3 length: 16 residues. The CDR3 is CASSSGLAGGYNEQFF. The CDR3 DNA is TGCGCCAGCAGCTCAGGACTAGCGGGCGGTTACAATGAGCAGTTCTTC. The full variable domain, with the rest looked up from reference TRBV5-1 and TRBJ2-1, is KAGVTQTPRYLIKTRGQQVTLSCSPISGHRSVSWYQQTPGQGLQFLFEYFSETQRNKGNFPGRFSGRQFSNSRSEMNVSTLELGDSALYLCASSSGLAGGYNEQFFGPGTRLTVL.

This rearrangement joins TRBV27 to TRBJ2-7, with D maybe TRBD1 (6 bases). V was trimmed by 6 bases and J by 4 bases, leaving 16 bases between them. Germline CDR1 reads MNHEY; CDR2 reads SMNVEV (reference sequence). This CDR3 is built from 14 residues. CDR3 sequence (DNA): TGTGCCAGCAGCTTACAAGGGGACATATACGAGCAGTACTTC. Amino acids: CASSLQGDIYEQYF.

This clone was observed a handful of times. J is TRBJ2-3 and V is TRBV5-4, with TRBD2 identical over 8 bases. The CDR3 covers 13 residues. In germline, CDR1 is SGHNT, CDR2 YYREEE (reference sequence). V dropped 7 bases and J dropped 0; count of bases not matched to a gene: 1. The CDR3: CASPSGSTDTQYF. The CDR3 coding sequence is TGTGCCAGCCCTAGCGGGAGCACAGATACGCAGTATTTT. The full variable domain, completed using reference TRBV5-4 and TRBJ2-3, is ETGVTQSPTHLIKTRGQQVTLRCSSQSGHNTVSWYQQALGQGPQFIFQYYREEENGRGNFPPRFSGLQFPNYSSELNVNALELDDSALYLCASPSGSTDTQYFGPGTRLTVL.

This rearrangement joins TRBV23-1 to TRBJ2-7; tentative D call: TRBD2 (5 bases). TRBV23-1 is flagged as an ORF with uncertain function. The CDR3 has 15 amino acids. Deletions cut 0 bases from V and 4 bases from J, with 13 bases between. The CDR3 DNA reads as TGCGCCAGCAGTCAATCCCGGACTGCTGAATACGAGCAGTACTTC. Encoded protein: CASSQSRTAEYEQYF.

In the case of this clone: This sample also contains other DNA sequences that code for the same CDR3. The CDR3 DNA reads TGTGCCAGCAGACAGGGTAACTACGAGCAGTACTTC. This translates into CASRQGNYEQYF. This chain connects TRBV28 to TRBJ2-7; a weak D match, TRBD1 (6 bases). V lost 6 bases and J lost 3, with 9 bases in between. Germline V gene data show CDR1 as MDHEN and CDR2 as SYDVKM. The CDR3 has 12 amino acids.

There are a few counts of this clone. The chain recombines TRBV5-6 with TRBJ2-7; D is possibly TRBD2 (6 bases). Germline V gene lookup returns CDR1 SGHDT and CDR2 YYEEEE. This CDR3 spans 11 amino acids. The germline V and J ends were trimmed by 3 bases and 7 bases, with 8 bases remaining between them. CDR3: CASSSGGEQYF. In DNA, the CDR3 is TGTGCCAGCAGCTCTGGGGGGGAGCAGTACTTC.

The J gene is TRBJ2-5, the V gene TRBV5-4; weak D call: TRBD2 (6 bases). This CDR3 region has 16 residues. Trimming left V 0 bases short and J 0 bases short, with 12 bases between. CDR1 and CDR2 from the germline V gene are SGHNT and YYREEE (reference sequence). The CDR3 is CASSLGGGKNQETQYF. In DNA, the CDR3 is TGTGCCAGCAGCTTGGGGGGCGGGAAAAACCAAGAGACCCAGTACTTC.

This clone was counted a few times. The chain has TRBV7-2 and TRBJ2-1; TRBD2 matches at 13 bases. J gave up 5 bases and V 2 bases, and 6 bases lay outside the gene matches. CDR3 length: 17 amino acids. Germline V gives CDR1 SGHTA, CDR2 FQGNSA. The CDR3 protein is CASSLYTSGRAHNEQFF. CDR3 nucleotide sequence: TGTGCCAGCAGCTTATATACTAGCGGGAGGGCCCACAATGAGCAGTTCTTC.

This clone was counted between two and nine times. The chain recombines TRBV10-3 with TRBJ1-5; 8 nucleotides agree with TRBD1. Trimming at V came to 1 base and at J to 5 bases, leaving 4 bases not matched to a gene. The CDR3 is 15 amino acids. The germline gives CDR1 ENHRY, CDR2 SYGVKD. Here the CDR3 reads CAISEFRGQDQPQHF. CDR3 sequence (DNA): TGTGCCATCAGTGAGTTCAGGGGGCAGGATCAGCCCCAGCATTTT.

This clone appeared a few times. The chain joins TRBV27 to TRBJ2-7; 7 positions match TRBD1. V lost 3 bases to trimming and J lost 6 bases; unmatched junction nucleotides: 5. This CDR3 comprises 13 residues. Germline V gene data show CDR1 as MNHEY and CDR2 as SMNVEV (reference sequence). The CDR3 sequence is CASSFMTGLEQYF. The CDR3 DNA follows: TGTGCCAGCAGTTTCATGACAGGGCTCGAGCAGTACTTC.

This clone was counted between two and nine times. In DNA, the CDR3 is TGTGCCAGCAGCTCTAGCGGGGCGGGGGCAGATACGCAGTATTTT. Protein sequence: CASSSSGAGADTQYF. This sequence joins TRBV28 and TRBJ2-3; TRBD2 matches 9 bases. The CDR3 runs to 15 residues. J was trimmed by 4 bases and V by 6 bases; bases with no gene match: 8. CDR1 and CDR2 from the germline V gene are MDHEN and SYDVKM.

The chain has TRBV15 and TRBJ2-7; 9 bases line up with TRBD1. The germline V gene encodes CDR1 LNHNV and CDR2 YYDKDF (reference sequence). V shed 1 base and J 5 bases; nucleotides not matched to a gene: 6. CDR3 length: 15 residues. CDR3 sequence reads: CATSRARDRAHEQYF. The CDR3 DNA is TGTGCCACCAGCAGAGCCCGGGACAGGGCCCACGAGCAGTACTTC. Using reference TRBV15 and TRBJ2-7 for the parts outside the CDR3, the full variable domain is DAMVIQNPRYQVTQFGKPVTLSCSQTLNHNVMYWYQQKSSQAPKLLFHYYDKDFNNEADTPDNFQSRRPNTSFCFLDIRSPGLGDTAMYLCATSRARDRAHEQYFGPGTRLTVT.

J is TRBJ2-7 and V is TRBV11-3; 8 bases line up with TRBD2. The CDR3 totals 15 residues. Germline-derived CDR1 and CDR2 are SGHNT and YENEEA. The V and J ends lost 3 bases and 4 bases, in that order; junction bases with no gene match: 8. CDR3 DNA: TGTGCCAGCAGCTTGAAGGGACTAGTCGGTTACGAGCAGTACTTC. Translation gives CASSLKGLVGYEQYF.

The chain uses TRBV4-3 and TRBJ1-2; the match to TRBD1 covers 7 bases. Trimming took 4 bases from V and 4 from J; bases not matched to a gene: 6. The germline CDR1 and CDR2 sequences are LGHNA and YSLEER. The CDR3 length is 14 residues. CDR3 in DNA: TGCGCCAGCAGCCCACGACAGGGTCCCTATGGCTACACCTTC. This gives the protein CASSPRQGPYGYTF.

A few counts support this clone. CDR3 bases: TGTGCCAGCTCACGGGACAGGGTGAGTCGCACTGAAGCTTTCTTT. This codes for CASSRDRVSRTEAFF. This chain uses TRBV18 with TRBJ1-1, with TRBD1 matching 9 bases. V was clipped by 4 bases and J by 4 bases; unmatched bases: 7. CDR1 and CDR2 from the germline V gene are KGHSH and LQKENI. The CDR3 is made up of 15 amino acids. Using reference TRBV18 and TRBJ1-1 for the parts outside the CDR3, the full variable domain is NAGVMQNPRHLVRRRGQEARLRCSPMKGHSHVYWYRQLPEEGLKFMVYLQKENIIDESGMPKERFSAEFPKEGPSILRIQQVVRGDSAAYFCASSRDRVSRTEAFFGQGTRLTVV.

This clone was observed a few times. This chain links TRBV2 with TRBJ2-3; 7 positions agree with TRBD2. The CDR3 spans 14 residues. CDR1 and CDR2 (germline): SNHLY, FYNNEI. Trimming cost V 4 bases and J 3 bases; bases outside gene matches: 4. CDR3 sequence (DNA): TGTGCCAGCAGTGCTCTAGCGGCAACAGATACGCAGTATTTT. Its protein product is CASSALAATDTQYF.

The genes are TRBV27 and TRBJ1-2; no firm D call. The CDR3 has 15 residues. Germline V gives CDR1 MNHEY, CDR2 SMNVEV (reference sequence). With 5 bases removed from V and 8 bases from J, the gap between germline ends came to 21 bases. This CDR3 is CASSPEAAPTFGYTF. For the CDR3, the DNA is TGTGCCAGCAGTCCGGAGGCCGCTCCCACATTCGGCTACACCTTC.

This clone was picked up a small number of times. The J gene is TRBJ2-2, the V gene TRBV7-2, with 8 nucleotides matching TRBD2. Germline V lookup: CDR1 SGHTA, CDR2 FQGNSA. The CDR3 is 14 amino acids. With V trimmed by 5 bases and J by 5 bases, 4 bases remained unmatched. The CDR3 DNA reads TGTGCCAGCAGCCCAAGACTAGCGACCGGGGAGCTGTTTTTT. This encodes CASSPRLATGELFF.

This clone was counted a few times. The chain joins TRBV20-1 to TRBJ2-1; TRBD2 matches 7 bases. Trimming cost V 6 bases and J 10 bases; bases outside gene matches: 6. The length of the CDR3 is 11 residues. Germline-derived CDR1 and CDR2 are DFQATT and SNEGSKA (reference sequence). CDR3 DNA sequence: TGCAGTGCCCCCCCTAGCGGAGAGCAGTTCTTC. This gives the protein CSAPPSGEQFF.

The CDR3 protein is CASRGTGKHYEQYF. CDR3 DNA: TGTGCCAGCAGGGGGACAGGGAAGCACTACGAGCAGTACTTC. This chain uses TRBV28 with TRBJ2-7, with 9 bases matching TRBD1. The CDR3 is 14 residues long. Trimming cost V 6 bases and J 3 bases; bases outside gene matches: 6. Germline CDR1 MDHEN, CDR2 SYDVKM.

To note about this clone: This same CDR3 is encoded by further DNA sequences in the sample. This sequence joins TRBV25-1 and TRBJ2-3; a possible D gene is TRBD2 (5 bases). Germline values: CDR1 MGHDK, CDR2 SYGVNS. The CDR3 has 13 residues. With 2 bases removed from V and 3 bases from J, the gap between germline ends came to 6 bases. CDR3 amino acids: CASSEPGTDTQYF. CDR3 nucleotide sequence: TGTGCCAGCAGTGAACCGGGGACAGATACGCAGTATTTT.

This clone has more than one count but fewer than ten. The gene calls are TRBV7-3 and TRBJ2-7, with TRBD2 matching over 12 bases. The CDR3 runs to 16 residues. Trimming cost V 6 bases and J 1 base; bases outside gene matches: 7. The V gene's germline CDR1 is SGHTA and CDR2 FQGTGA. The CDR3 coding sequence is TGTGCCAGCAGTCCAACCGGGACTAGCGGGTCCTACGAGCAGTACTTC. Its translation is CASSPTGTSGSYEQYF. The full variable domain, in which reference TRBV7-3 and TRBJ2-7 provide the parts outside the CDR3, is GAGVSQTPSNKVTEKGKYVELRCDPISGHTALYWYRQSLGQGPEFLIYFQGTGAADDSGLPNDRFFAVRPEGSVSTLKIQRTERGDSAVYLCASSPTGTSGSYEQYFGPGTRLTVT.